This TCR beta chain was sequenced in a study of CD8+ T cells in alopecia areata. Study-wide context: Severity of treated patients was scored by affected scalp percentage. Study-level findings and limits: In scalp and blood, many expanded lesional clones persisted during tofacitinib.

The germline gives CDR1 SGHDN, CDR2 FVKESK. This CDR3 contains 13 residues. V dropped 5 bases and J dropped 5; count of bases not matched to a gene: 0. This clone was counted between two and nine times. The antigen is undetermined. Treatment noted: oral pan-JAK inhibitor, 5-10 mg twice daily. Reverse transcription of extracted RNA yielded cDNA, which provided the sequencing template. The repertoire was sequenced with immunoSEQ multiplex PCR; TCRdb's copy has only in-frame clones and lacks some. The sample has 150,000 to 200,000 clones; just over 65% are singletons. The sequence came from a human donor with alopecia areata. This specimen was CD4+ T cells sorted from blood, taken at week 4, from a patient treated with tofacitinib. The chain has TRBV14 and TRBJ2-5, with TRBD2 matching over 12 bases. CDR3 DNA: TGTGCCAGCAGCGGACTAGCGGGGGAGACCCAGTACTTC. It encodes CASSGLAGETQYF.